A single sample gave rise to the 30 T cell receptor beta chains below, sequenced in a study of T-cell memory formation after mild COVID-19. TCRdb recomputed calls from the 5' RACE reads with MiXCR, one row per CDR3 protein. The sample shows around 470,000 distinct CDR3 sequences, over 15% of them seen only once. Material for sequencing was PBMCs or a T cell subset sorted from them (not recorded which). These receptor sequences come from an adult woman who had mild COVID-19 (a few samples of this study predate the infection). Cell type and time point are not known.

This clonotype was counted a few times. CDR3 coding DNA: TGTGCCAGCAGCCTAGGCGGGACAGAAATCTACGAGCAGTACTTC. Translated: CASSLGGTEIYEQYF. This sequence joins TRBV7-8 and TRBJ2-7, with D possibly being TRBD1 (7 bases). This CDR3 has 15 amino acids. Germline V gene lookup returns CDR1 SGHVS and CDR2 FQNEAQ. Deletions cut 5 bases from V and 3 bases from J, with 17 bases between.

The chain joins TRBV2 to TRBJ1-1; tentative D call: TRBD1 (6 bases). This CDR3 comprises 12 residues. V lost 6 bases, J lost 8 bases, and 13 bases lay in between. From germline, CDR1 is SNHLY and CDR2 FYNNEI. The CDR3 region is CASRTYREEAFF. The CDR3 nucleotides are TGTGCCAGCAGGACTTACAGGGAGGAAGCTTTCTTT. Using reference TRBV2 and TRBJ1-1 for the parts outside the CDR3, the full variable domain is EPEVTQTPSHQVTQMGQEVILRCVPISNHLYFYWYRQILGQKVEFLVSFYNNEISEKSEIFDDQFSVERPDGSNFTLKIRSTKLEDSAMYFCASRTYREEAFFGQGTRLTVV.

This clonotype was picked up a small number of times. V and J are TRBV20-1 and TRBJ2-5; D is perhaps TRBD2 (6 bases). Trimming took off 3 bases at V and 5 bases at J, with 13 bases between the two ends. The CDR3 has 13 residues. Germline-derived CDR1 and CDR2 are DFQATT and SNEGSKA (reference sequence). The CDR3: CSARSGGGETQYF. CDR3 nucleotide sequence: TGCAGTGCTAGGTCGGGTGGGGGGGAGACCCAGTACTTC.

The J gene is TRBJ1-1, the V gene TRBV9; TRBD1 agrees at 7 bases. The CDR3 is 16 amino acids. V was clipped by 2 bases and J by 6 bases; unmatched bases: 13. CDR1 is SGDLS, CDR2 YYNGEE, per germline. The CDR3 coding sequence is TGTGCCAGCAGCGTCTCCTGGGACAGCTTCGGCGCTGAAGCTTTCTTT. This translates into CASSVSWDSFGAEAFF.

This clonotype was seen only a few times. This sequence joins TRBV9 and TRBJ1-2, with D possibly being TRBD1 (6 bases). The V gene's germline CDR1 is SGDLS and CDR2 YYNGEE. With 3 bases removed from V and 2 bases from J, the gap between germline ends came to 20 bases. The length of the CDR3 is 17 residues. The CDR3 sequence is CASSAGSLETGNYGYTF. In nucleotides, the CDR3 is TGTGCCAGCAGCGCGGGTTCCCTTGAGACAGGCAACTATGGCTACACCTTC.

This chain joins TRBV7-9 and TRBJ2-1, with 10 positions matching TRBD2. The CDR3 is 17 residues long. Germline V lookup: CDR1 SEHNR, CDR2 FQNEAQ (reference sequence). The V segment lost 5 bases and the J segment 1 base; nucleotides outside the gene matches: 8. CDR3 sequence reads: CASSPRVAGGSYNEQFF. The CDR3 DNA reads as TGTGCCAGCAGCCCCCGGGTAGCGGGGGGTTCCTACAATGAGCAGTTCTTC.

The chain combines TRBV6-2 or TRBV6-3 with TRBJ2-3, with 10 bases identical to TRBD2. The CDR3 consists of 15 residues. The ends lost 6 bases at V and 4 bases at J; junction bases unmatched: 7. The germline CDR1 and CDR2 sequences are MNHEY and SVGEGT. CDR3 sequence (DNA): TGTGCCAGCAGAAACGGACTAGCGGAATCAGATACGCAGTATTTT. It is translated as CASRNGLAESDTQYF.

CDR3 nucleotide sequence: TGTGCCAGCAGCTTAGGCCCTCGGCTAGCGGCGAACACCGGGGAGCTGTTTTTT. It yields the protein CASSLGPRLAANTGELFF. The V and J genes are TRBV7-9 and TRBJ2-2, with 7 bases that match TRBD2. Per germline, CDR1 SEHNR and CDR2 FQNEAQ (reference sequence). V lost 1 base to trimming and J lost 0 bases; unmatched junction nucleotides: 8. This CDR3 spans 18 amino acids.

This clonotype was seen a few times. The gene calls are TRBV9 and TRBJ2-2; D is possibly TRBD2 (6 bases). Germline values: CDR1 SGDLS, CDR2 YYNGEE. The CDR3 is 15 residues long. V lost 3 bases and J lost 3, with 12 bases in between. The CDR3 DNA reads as TGTGCCAGCAGCGCCCCGGGACTTTACACCGGGGAGCTGTTTTTT. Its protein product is CASSAPGLYTGELFF.

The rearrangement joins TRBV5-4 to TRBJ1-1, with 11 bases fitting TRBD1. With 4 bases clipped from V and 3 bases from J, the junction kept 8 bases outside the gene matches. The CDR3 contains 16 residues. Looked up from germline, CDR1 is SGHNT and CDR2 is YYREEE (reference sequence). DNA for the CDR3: TGTGCCAGCAGCCCCGGACAGGGGGCTACCCACACTGAAGCTTTCTTT. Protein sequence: CASSPGQGATHTEAFF. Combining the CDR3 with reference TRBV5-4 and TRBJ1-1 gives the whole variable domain ETGVTQSPTHLIKTRGQQVTLRCSSQSGHNTVSWYQQALGQGPQFIFQYYREEENGRGNFPPRFSGLQFPNYSSELNVNALELDDSALYLCASSPGQGATHTEAFFGQGTRLTVV.

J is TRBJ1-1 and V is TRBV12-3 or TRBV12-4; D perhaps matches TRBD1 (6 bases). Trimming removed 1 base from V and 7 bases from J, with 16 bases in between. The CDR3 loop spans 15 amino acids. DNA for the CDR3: TGTGCCAGCAGTTTAGTTCTAGGGGGAGGCAGTGAAGCTTTCTTT. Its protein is CASSLVLGGGSEAFF.

The CDR3, as DNA: TGTGCCAGCTCAATCTACAGCACAGATACGCAGTATTTT. This translates into CASSIYSTDTQYF. The chain couples TRBV18 to TRBJ2-3; D is unclear. Germline values: CDR1 KGHSH, CDR2 LQKENI. This CDR3 region has 13 residues. V was cut by 5 bases and J by 0 bases, with 6 bases left in between.

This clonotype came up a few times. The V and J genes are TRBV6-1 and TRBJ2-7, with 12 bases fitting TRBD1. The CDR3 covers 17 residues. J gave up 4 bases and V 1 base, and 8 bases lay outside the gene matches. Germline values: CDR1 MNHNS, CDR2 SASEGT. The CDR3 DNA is TGTGCCAGCAGTGAAGAATCGAGGGGACAGGGGGCATACGAGCAGTACTTC. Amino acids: CASSEESRGQGAYEQYF.

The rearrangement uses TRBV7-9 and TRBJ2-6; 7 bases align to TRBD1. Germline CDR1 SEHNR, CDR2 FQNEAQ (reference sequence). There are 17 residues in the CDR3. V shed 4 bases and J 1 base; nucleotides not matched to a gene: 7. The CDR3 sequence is CASSSLTGRSGANVLTF. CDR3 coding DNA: TGTGCCAGCAGCTCATTGACAGGGCGGTCTGGGGCCAACGTCCTGACTTTC.

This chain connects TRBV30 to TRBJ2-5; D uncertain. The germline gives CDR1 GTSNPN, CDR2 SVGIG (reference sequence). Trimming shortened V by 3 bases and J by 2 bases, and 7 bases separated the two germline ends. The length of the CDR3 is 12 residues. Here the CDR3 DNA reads TGTGCCTGGAGAGGGCAGCAAGAGACCCAGTACTTC. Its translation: CAWRGQQETQYF.

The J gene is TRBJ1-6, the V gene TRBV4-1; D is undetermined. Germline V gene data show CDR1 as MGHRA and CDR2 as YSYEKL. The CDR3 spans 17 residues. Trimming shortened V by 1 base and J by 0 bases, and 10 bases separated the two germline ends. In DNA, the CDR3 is TGCGCCAGCAGCCAAGGTCGGTTGAGCTCCTATAATTCACCCCTCCACTTT. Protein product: CASSQGRLSSYNSPLHF.

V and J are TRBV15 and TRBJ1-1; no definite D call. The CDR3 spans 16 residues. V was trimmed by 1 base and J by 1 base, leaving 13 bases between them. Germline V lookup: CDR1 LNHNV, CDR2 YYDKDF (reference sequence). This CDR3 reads CATSRGGVFGNTEAFF. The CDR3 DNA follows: TGTGCCACCAGCAGAGGTGGCGTGTTTGGGAACACTGAAGCTTTCTTT.

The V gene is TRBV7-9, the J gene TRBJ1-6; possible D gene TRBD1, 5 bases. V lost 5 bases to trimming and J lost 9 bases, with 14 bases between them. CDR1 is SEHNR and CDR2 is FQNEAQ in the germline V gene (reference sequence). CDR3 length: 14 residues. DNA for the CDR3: TGTGCCAGCAGCGGACAAGTATTGAGTTCACCCCTCCACTTT. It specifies CASSGQVLSSPLHF.

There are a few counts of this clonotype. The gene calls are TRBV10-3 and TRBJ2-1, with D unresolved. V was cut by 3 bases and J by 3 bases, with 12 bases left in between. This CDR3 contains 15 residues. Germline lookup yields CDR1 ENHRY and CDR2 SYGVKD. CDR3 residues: CAISELSTGYNEQFF. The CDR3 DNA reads TGTGCCATCAGTGAACTCTCGACGGGCTACAATGAGCAGTTCTTC.

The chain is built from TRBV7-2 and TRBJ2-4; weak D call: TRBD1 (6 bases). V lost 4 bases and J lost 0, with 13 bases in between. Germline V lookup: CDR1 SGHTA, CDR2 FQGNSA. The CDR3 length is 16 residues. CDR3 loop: CASSSPGQLAKNIQYF. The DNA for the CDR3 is TGTGCCAGCAGCTCTCCGGGACAACTAGCCAAAAACATTCAGTACTTC.

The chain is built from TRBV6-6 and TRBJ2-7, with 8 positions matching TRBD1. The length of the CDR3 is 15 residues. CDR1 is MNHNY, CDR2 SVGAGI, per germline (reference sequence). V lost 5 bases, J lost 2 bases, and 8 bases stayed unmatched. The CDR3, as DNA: TGTGCCAGCAGTACTCAGGGGACAGGACCCTACGAGCAGTACTTC. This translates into CASSTQGTGPYEQYF.

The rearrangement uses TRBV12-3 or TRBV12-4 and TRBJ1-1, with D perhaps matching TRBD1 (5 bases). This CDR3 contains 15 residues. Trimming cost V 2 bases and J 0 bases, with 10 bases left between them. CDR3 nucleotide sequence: TGTGCCAGCAGTTTACTGAGGGGATTGAACACTGAAGCTTTCTTT. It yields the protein CASSLLRGLNTEAFF.

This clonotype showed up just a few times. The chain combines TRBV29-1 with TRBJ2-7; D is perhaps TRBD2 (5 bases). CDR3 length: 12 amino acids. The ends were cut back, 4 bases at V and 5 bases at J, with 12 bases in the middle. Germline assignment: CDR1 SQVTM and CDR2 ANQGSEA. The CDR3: CSVAGFSDEQYF. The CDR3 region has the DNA TGCAGCGTTGCGGGATTCTCGGACGAGCAGTACTTC.

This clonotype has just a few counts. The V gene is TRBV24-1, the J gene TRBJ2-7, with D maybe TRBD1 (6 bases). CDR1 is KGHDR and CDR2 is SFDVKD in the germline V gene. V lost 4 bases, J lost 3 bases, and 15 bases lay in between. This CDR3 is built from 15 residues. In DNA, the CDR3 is TGTGCCACCAGTGACCACAGGGATGGGAACTACGAGCAGTACTTC. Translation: CATSDHRDGNYEQYF.

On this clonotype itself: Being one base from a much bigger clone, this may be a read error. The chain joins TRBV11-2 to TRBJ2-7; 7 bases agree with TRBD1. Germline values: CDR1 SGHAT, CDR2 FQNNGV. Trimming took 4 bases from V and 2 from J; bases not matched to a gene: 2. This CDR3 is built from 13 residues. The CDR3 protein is CASSYGTAYEQYF. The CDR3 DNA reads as TGTGCCAGCAGCTACGGGACAGCCTACGAGCAGTACTTC.

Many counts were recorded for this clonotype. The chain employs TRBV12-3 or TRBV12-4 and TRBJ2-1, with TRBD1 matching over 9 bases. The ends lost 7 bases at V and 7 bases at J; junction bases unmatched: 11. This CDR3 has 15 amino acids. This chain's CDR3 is CASTRPGQGWNEQFF. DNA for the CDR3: TGTGCCAGCACACGACCGGGACAGGGTTGGAATGAGCAGTTCTTC.

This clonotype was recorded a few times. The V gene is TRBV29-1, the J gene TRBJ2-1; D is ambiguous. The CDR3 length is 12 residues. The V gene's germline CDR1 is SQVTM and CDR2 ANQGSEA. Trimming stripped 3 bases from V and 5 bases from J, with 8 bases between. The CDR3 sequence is CSVEAANNEQFF. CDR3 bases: TGCAGCGTTGAGGCGGCGAACAATGAGCAGTTCTTC.

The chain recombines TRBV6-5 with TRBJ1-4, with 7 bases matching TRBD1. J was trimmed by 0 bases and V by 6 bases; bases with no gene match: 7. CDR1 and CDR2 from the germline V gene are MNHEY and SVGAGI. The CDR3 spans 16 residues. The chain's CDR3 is CASRFRDSPTNEKLFF. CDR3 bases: TGTGCCAGCAGGTTCCGGGACAGCCCAACTAATGAAAAACTGTTTTTT.

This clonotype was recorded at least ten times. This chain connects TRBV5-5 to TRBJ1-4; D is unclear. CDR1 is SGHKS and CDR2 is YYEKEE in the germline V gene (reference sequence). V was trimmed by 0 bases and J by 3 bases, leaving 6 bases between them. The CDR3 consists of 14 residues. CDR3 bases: TGTGCCAGCAGCTTGGGGCAGCCTAATGAAAAACTGTTTTTT. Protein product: CASSLGQPNEKLFF.

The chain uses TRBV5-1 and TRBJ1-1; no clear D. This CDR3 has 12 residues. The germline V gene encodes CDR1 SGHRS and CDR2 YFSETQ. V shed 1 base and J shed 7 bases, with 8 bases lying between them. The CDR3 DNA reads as TGCGCCAGCAGCTTGAGGTGGGGTGAAGCTTTCTTT. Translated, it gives CASSLRWGEAFF.